The sequence of this T cell receptor (beta chain) was determined in a study of OX40 agonist ivuxolimab in advanced cancers. Notes on the study in general: Antigen specificity remained undetermined for the expanded peripheral T cells.

This table comes from immunoSEQ multiplex PCR, and its TCRdb copy is limited to in-frame clones, with some not included. The sample records 51,000 or so clones, 75% to 90% being singletons. On this clone: Its antigen is as yet unknown.

The CDR3 spans 15 residues. Germline V lookup: CDR1 SGDLS, CDR2 YYNGEE. Germline trimming cut 1 base from V and 8 bases from J; bases unmatched to any gene: 9. This sample comprised CD4+ or CD8+ T cells sorted from blood, obtained in a trial of the OX40 agonist ivuxolimab. The clonotype was recovered from an adult with an advanced solid tumor such as melanoma, head and neck, liver or kidney cancer. J is TRBJ2-3 and V is TRBV9, with 8 bases matching TRBD1. The CDR3 DNA is TGTGCCAGCAGCGTACCGGTCAGGGGGCTAAGTACGCAGTATTTT. Its translation: CASSVPVRGLSTQYF.